Shown below are 29 T cell receptor beta chains from a single sample sequenced in a study of cytomegalovirus exposure and HLA in healthy donors (dated by TCRdb to 2015 to 2018). The method was the immunoSEQ multiplex PCR assay. TCRdb took over this immuneACCESS table, retaining in-frame rearrangements with V and J assigned. Such tables are incomplete; in checked studies, under half of the missing clones stem from an unresolved V gene, and the remainder is unexplained. The sample includes about 360,000 clones, with 86% observed a single time. The biggest ten clones account for over 0.75% of the sample. Sequencing was performed on PBMCs. All receptors derive from a woman under 30 in good health and CMV-seronegative.

J is TRBJ2-3 and V is TRBV5-4; D is ambiguous. Between the trimmed V and J ends, which lost 2 bases and 3 bases, there was a span of 10 bases. Germline V gives CDR1 SGHNT, CDR2 YYREEE (reference sequence). This CDR3 has 14 residues. The chain's CDR3 is CASSLPRSTDTQYF. The CDR3 DNA reads as TGTGCCAGCAGCTTACCCAGGTCGACAGATACGCAGTATTTT.

Only a few counts were recorded for this clone. J is TRBJ2-3 and V is TRBV6-4; TRBD2 matches 8 bases. Trimming cost V 5 bases and J 0 bases; bases outside gene matches: 4. Germline CDR1 MRHNA, CDR2 SNTAGT. The length of the CDR3 is 15 residues. The CDR3 loop reads CASSPASGSTDTQYF. As DNA, the CDR3 is TGTGCCAGCAGTCCAGCTAGCGGGAGCACAGATACGCAGTATTTT.

This clone was counted a few times. This chain joins TRBV7-2 and TRBJ1-2; D call uncertain. The V and J ends lost 3 bases and 2 bases respectively, with 10 bases between them. Germline V gives CDR1 SGHTA, CDR2 FQGNSA. The CDR3 covers 14 residues. The CDR3: CASSFYEINYGYTF. In DNA form, the CDR3 reads TGTGCCAGCAGCTTCTACGAGATCAACTATGGCTACACCTTC.

The V gene is TRBV27, the J gene TRBJ2-3; possible D gene TRBD2, 5 bases. Germline V gene lookup returns CDR1 MNHEY and CDR2 SMNVEV (reference sequence). This CDR3 is built from 15 residues. Trimming removed 6 bases at V and 2 bases at J, with 15 bases between. Written as DNA, the CDR3 is TGTGCCAGCAGCCCCGGGGTTAGAATCACAGATACGCAGTATTTT. Translated, it gives CASSPGVRITDTQYF.

The chain recombines TRBV5-8 with TRBJ1-2; 10 bases line up with TRBD1. The CDR3 loop spans 16 amino acids. Germline CDR1 SGHTS, CDR2 YDEGEE. Losses at the gene ends were 2 bases for V and 3 bases for J; bases not matched to a gene: 7. The CDR3 region has the DNA TGTGCCAGCAGCTTCTCCTTAGGGACAGGGGACTATGGCTACACCTTC. It specifies CASSFSLGTGDYGYTF.

This clone occurred once. The chain is built from TRBV29-1 and TRBJ2-1, with D possibly being TRBD2 (5 bases). The germline gives CDR1 SQVTM, CDR2 ANQGSEA. V lost 3 bases and J 9 bases, leaving 15 bases between the germline ends. The CDR3 runs 13 residues. CDR3 in DNA: TGCAGCGTTGACGGCGGGCCTTGGGGTGAGCAGTTCTTC. This gives the protein CSVDGGPWGEQFF.

This chain links TRBV5-4 with TRBJ2-2; 9 bases align to TRBD1. Trimming took 2 bases from V and 1 from J; bases not matched to a gene: 3. Per the germline V gene, CDR1 is SGHNT and CDR2 is YYREEE (reference sequence). The CDR3 is 16 amino acids. The chain's CDR3 is CASSFWTGVNTGELFF. The CDR3 bases are TGTGCCAGCAGCTTCTGGACAGGGGTGAACACCGGGGAGCTGTTTTTT.

This clone was found once. The chain couples TRBV11-2 to TRBJ2-1; D possibly corresponds to TRBD2 (5 bases). The CDR3 has 18 amino acids. Per germline, CDR1 SGHAT and CDR2 FQNNGV. The ends were cut back, 1 base at V and 0 bases at J, with 16 bases in the middle. The chain's CDR3 is CASSLGRWGASSYNEQFF. The CDR3 DNA reads as TGTGCCAGCAGCTTAGGCCGTTGGGGAGCCAGCTCCTACAATGAGCAGTTCTTC.

CDR3 nucleotide sequence: TGTGCCAGCAGTCTCGGGATTTGGCCGAGCACAGATACGCAGTATTTT. Residues: CASSLGIWPSTDTQYF. The gene calls are TRBV27 and TRBJ2-3; possible D gene TRBD2, 5 bases. V lost 5 bases and J lost 0, with 15 bases in between. The CDR3 loop spans 16 amino acids. CDR1 is MNHEY and CDR2 is SMNVEV in the germline V gene (reference sequence).

The V and J genes are TRBV2 and TRBJ1-2; D is perhaps TRBD1 (6 bases). This CDR3 is built from 14 residues. V was cut by 1 base and J by 4 bases, with 10 bases left in between. The germline V gene has CDR1 SNHLY and CDR2 FYNNEI. The CDR3 sequence: CASSEGQVSYGYTF. The CDR3 DNA reads TGTGCCAGCAGTGAAGGACAGGTCAGCTATGGCTACACCTTC. Drawing the rest from reference TRBV2 and TRBJ1-2, the complete variable domain is EPEVTQTPSHQVTQMGQEVILRCVPISNHLYFYWYRQILGQKVEFLVSFYNNEISEKSEIFDDQFSVERPDGSNFTLKIRSTKLEDSAMYFCASSEGQVSYGYTFGSGTRLTVV.

The CDR3 bases are TGTGCCAGCATTAAGGGGGTAAAGTATGATGGCTACACCTTC. Protein product: CASIKGVKYDGYTF. The J gene is TRBJ1-2, the V gene TRBV2, with TRBD1 as a possible D gene (6 bases). The CDR3 has 14 amino acids. CDR1 and CDR2 (germline): SNHLY, FYNNEI. Trimming stripped 7 bases from V and 6 bases from J, with 18 bases between.

This clone showed up just once. This chain uses TRBV6-5 with TRBJ1-4; TRBD1 matches at 9 bases. CDR3 length: 14 amino acids. CDR1 is MNHEY and CDR2 is SVGAGI in the germline V gene. With V trimmed by 4 bases and J by 8 bases, 5 bases remained unmatched. CDR3 sequence reads: CASSSPGQGEKLFF. CDR3 bases: TGTGCCAGCAGTTCCCCGGGACAGGGAGAAAAACTGTTTTTT.

V usage is TRBV4-1 and J usage is TRBJ2-1; TRBD2 might be the D (5 bases). Per germline, CDR1 MGHRA and CDR2 YSYEKL. This CDR3 has 16 residues. Deletions cut 0 bases from V and 5 bases from J, with 14 bases between. CDR3 coding DNA: TGCGCCAGCAGCCAAGATCCGGCAGGAGGAAACAATGAGCAGTTCTTC. The encoded protein is CASSQDPAGGNNEQFF.

The rearrangement links TRBV2 to TRBJ1-4; D is possibly TRBD1 (5 bases). Per germline, CDR1 SNHLY and CDR2 FYNNEI. This CDR3 comprises 13 residues. Deletions cut 8 bases from V and 8 bases from J, with 15 bases between. The CDR3 spells CASRTGVGEKLFF. CDR3 coding DNA: TGTGCCAGCCGTACGGGGGTCGGAGAAAAACTGTTTTTT.

The chain carries TRBV4-1 and TRBJ2-7; D gene ambiguous. V gave up 3 bases and J gave up 0 bases, with 15 bases separating them. Germline V lookup: CDR1 MGHRA, CDR2 YSYEKL. CDR3 length equals 16 residues. The CDR3 protein is CASSQLDMITSYEQYF. The DNA for the CDR3 is TGCGCCAGCAGCCAGCTCGACATGATTACCTCCTACGAGCAGTACTTC.

This clone has more than one count but fewer than ten. J is TRBJ2-7 and V is TRBV6-5; D remains ambiguous. Trimming removed 5 bases from V and 0 bases from J, with 11 bases in between. CDR3 length: 14 residues. Germline CDR1 MNHEY, CDR2 SVGAGI. The CDR3 reads CASSPDTASYEQYF. CDR3 sequence (DNA): TGTGCCAGCAGTCCCGACACCGCCTCCTACGAGCAGTACTTC.

The chain couples TRBV18 to TRBJ2-3, with 7 bases identical to TRBD1. V lost 6 bases to trimming and J lost 0 bases; unmatched junction nucleotides: 9. This CDR3 is built from 16 residues. Germline CDR1 reads KGHSH; CDR2 reads LQKENI. CDR3 protein: CASSPRTGWSTDTQYF. The CDR3 coding sequence is TGTGCCAGCTCCCCGAGGACAGGTTGGAGCACAGATACGCAGTATTTT.

The gene calls are TRBV18 and TRBJ1-1, with 8 bases that match TRBD1. The V gene end was trimmed by 6 bases and the J gene end by 3 bases; junction bases not matched to a gene: 6. Germline CDR1 reads KGHSH; CDR2 reads LQKENI. This CDR3 has 14 amino acids. CDR3 residues: CASSHGTGYTEAFF. CDR3 nucleotide sequence: TGTGCCAGCTCGCACGGGACAGGTTACACTGAAGCTTTCTTT.

V usage is TRBV5-1 and J usage is TRBJ2-7; maybe TRBD2 (5 bases). Germline-derived CDR1 and CDR2 are SGHRS and YFSETQ. The CDR3 runs to 14 residues. V lost 2 bases, J lost 2 bases, and 11 bases lay in between. The CDR3 spells CASSLTGVPYEQYF. CDR3 sequence (DNA): TGCGCCAGCAGCTTAACCGGGGTTCCCTACGAGCAGTACTTC.

This chain joins TRBV6-5 and TRBJ2-2, with a tentative D call TRBD1 (6 bases). The CDR3 has 14 amino acids. CDR1 and CDR2 from the germline V gene are MNHEY and SVGAGI. Trimming removed 7 bases at V and 3 bases at J, with 12 bases between. CDR3 DNA sequence: TGTGCCAGCAAGATGACAGGAGACACCGGGGAGCTGTTTTTT. Translation gives CASKMTGDTGELFF.

The chain links TRBV15 to TRBJ2-7; TRBD2 might be the D (5 bases). V shed 0 bases and J shed 4 bases, with 16 bases lying between them. The CDR3 covers 16 residues. Germline V CDR1 and CDR2: LNHNV, YYDKDF (reference sequence). Written as DNA, the CDR3 is TGTGCCACCAGCAGAGATAGAGGAAATAGCGCGTACGAGCAGTACTTC. Translated, it gives CATSRDRGNSAYEQYF.

Regarding this clone: Other nucleotide sequences in the sample specify the same CDR3. The J gene is TRBJ2-7, the V gene TRBV19, with 7 bases aligning to TRBD1. Germline CDR1 and CDR2: LNHDA and SQIVND (reference sequence). This CDR3 region has 15 residues. V dropped 5 bases and J dropped 0; count of bases not matched to a gene: 7. In DNA, the CDR3 is TGTGCCAGTAGTCCCCGGACAGGCTTCTCCTACGAGCAGTACTTC. Translated, it gives CASSPRTGFSYEQYF.

The CDR3 spells CASSLNRANTEAFF. In DNA form, the CDR3 reads TGTGCCAGCAGTTTGAACAGAGCAAACACTGAAGCTTTCTTT. The J gene is TRBJ1-1, the V gene TRBV27; D is unclear. Germline lookup yields CDR1 MNHEY and CDR2 SMNVEV (reference sequence). Trimming left V 3 bases short and J 2 bases short, with 10 bases between. CDR3 length: 14 residues.

This clone was seen only once. The chain recombines TRBV27 with TRBJ1-1; no clear D. CDR1 is MNHEY, CDR2 SMNVEV, per germline (reference sequence). V was clipped by 2 bases and J by 7 bases, with 11 bases between them. This CDR3 contains 13 residues. The CDR3 DNA reads as TGTGCCAGCAGTTTAAGCGGGAGAGGTGAAGCTTTCTTT. Amino acid sequence: CASSLSGRGEAFF.

V and J are TRBV27 and TRBJ2-7, with TRBD1 identical over 8 bases. With 1 base clipped from V and 5 bases from J, the junction kept 10 bases outside the gene matches. This CDR3 comprises 16 residues. Looked up from germline, CDR1 is MNHEY and CDR2 is SMNVEV (reference sequence). This CDR3 is CASSLLGPQGAHEQYF. DNA of the CDR3: TGTGCCAGCAGTTTATTGGGCCCCCAGGGGGCCCACGAGCAGTACTTC.

CDR3 nucleotides: TGTGCCAGCACCAACGGGGGGCGGAGCAATCAGCCCCAGCATTTT. Translation: CASTNGGRSNQPQHF. The V and J genes are TRBV6-6 and TRBJ1-5, with TRBD1 as a possible D gene (6 bases). With 7 bases removed from V and 1 base from J, the gap between germline ends came to 14 bases. The CDR3 covers 15 residues. Germline CDR1 is MNHNY and CDR2 is SVGAGI (reference sequence).

The chain uses TRBV6-1 and TRBJ1-2; 10 bases map to TRBD1. V dropped 6 bases and J dropped 7; count of bases not matched to a gene: 5. Per germline, CDR1 MNHNS and CDR2 SASEGT. CDR3 size: 13 residues. The chain's CDR3 is CASSLGTGVGYTF. The CDR3 nucleotides read TGTGCCAGCAGCTTAGGGACAGGGGTTGGCTACACCTTC.

V usage is TRBV5-1 and J usage is TRBJ2-6, with D tentatively TRBD2 (6 bases). The V end was cut by 7 bases, the J end by 0 bases, with 8 bases between. CDR1 is SGHRS, CDR2 YFSETQ, per germline. The CDR3 covers 14 residues. CDR3: CASGEDSGANVLTF. The CDR3 DNA reads as TGCGCCAGCGGGGAGGACTCTGGGGCCAACGTCCTGACTTTC.

The rearrangement links TRBV5-8 to TRBJ1-5; TRBD1 matches 7 bases. V trimming: 0 bases; J trimming: 3 bases; junction bases outside the gene matches: 18. The CDR3 has 20 amino acids. Germline values: CDR1 SGHTS, CDR2 YDEGEE. The CDR3 nucleotides are TGTGCCAGCAGCTTGGCTAGGGGGCGCGTCGTATATCCCCCCAATCAGCCCCAGCATTTT. Translation: CASSLARGRVVYPPNQPQHF.